This T cell receptor beta chain was identified during a study of Tregs in tolerant kidney transplant recipients. Whole-study findings and limits: Changing PCR primers prevented nucleotide comparison between some patients' samples.

About this clone itself: Its antigen is not known. The CDR3 end falls 3 residues outside the read, so it is completed with the germline J gene.

Related graft donors supplied nonmyeloablative bone marrow transplants, and mixed chimerism was transient. Method: immunoSEQ multiplex PCR; TCRdb's copy keeps in-frame clones and lacks some. The data include about 15,000 clones; the top ten clones carry approximately 3.4%. The germline V gene encodes CDR1 KGHSH and CDR2 LQKENI. V was clipped by 6 bases and J by 4 bases; unmatched bases: 12. CDR3 length: 17 residues. The chain links TRBV18 to TRBJ2-6; 7 bases fit TRBD1. This TCR came from a human patient who received a combined kidney and bone marrow transplant. Some T cells may be the graft donor's. Sequencing was performed on CD4+ T cells from blood (PBMCs), taken 12 months after the transplant. CDR3 DNA, as far as it was read: TGTGCCAGCTCGCTCTTTTACAGGGGTTCAGGGGCCAACGTC. This sequence encodes CASSLFYRGSGANV. The whole CDR3 protein reads CASSLFYRGSGANVLTF. Full variable domain (rest looked up from reference TRBV18 and TRBJ2-6): NAGVMQNPRHLVRRRGQEARLRCSPMKGHSHVYWYRQLPEEGLKFMVYLQKENIIDESGMPKERFSAEFPKEGPSILRIQQVVRGDSAAYFCASSLFYRGSGANVLTFGAGSRLTVL.